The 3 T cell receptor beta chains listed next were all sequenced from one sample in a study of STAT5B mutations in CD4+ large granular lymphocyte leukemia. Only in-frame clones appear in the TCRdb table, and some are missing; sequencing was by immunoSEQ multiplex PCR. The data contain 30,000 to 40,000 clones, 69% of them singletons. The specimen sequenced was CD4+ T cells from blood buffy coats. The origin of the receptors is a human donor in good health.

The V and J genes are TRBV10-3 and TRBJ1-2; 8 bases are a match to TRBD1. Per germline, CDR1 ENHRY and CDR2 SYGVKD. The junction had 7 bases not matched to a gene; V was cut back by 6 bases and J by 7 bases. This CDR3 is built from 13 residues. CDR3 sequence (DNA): TGTGCCATCAGGTCTACAGGGGGTGGTGGCTACACCTTC. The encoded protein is CAIRSTGGGGYTF.

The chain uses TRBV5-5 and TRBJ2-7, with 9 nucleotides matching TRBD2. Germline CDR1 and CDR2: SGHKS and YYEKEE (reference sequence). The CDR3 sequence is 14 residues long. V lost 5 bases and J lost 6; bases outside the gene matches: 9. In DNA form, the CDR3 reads TGTGCCAGCAGTCTACCGGGACTAGCACCCGAGCAGTACTTC. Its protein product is CASSLPGLAPEQYF.

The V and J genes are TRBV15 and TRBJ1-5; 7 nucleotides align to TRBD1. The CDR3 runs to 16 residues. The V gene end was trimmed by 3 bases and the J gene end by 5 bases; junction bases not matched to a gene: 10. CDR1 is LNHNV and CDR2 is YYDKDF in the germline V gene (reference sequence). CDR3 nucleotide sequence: TGTGCCACCAGCAGCCGGGACAGTAAAGTTTATCAGCCCCAGCATTTT. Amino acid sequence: CATSSRDSKVYQPQHF.